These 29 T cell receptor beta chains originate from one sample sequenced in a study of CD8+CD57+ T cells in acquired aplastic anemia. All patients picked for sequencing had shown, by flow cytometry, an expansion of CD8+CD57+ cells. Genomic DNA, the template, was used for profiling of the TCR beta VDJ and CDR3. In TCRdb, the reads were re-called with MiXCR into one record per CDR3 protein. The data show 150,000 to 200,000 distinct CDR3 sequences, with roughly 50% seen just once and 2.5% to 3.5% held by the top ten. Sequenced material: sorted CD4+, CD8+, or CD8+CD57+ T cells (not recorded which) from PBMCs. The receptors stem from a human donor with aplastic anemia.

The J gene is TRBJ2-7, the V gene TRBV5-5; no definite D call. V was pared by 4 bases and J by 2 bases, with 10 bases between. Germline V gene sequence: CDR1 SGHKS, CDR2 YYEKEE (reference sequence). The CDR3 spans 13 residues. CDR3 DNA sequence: TGTGCCAGCAGCCTAGTCAGTCCCTACGAGCAGTACTTC. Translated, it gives CASSLVSPYEQYF.

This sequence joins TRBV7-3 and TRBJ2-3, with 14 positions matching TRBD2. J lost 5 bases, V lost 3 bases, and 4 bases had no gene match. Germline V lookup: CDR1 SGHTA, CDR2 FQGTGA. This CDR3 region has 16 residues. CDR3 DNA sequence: TGTGCCAGCAGCTTCTCAGGGACTAGCGGGAGAGATACGCAGTATTTT. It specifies CASSFSGTSGRDTQYF.

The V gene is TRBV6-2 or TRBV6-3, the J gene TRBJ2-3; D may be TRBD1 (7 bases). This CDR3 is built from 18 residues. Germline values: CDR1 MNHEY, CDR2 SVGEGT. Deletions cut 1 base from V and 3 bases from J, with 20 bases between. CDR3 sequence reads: CASSYWGARDSQTDTQYF. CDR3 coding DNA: TGTGCCAGCAGTTACTGGGGGGCCAGGGACAGCCAAACAGATACGCAGTATTTT.

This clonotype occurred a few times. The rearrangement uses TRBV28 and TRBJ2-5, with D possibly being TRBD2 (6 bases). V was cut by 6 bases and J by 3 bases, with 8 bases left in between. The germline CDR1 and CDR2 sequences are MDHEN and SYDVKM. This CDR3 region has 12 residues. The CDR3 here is CASRRREETQYF. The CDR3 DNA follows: TGTGCCAGCAGAAGGAGGGAAGAGACCCAGTACTTC.

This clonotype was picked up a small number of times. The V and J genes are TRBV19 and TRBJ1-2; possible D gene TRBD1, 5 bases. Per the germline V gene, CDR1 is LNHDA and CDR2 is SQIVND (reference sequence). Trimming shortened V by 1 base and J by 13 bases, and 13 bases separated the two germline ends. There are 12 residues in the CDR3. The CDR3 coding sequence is TGTGCCAGTAGTATAGGGGACGCCCCGGTCACCTTC. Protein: CASSIGDAPVTF.

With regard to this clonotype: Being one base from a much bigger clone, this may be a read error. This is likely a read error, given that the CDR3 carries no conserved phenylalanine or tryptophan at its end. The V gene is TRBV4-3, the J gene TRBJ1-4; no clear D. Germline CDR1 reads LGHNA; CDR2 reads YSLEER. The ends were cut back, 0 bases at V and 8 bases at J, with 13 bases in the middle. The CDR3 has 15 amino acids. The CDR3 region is CASSQDVGKDEKLFS. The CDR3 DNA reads TGCGCCAGCAGCCAAGATGTCGGGAAGGACGAAAAACTGTTTTCT.

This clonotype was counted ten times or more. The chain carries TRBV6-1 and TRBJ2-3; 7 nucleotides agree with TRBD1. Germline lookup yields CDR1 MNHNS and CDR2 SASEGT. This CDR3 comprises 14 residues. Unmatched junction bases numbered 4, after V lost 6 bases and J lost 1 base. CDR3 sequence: CASRKGAGTDTQYF. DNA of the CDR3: TGTGCCAGCAGGAAGGGGGCGGGCACAGATACGCAGTATTTT.

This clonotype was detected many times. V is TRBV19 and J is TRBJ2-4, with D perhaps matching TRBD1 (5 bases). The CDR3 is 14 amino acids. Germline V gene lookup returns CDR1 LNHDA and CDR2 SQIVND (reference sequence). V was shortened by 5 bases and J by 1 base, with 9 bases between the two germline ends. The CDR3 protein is CASSQGMAKNIQYF. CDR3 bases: TGTGCCAGTAGTCAGGGAATGGCCAAAAACATTCAGTACTTC.

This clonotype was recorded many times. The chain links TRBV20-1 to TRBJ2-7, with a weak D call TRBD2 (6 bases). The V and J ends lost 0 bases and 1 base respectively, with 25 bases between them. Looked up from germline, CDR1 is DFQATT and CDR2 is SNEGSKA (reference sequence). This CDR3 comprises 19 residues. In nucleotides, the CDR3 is TGCAGTGCTAGAGATCTTAGGGAGGTACTTTCTGGGGCGTCCTACGAGCAGTACGTC. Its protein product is CSARDLREVLSGASYEQYV.

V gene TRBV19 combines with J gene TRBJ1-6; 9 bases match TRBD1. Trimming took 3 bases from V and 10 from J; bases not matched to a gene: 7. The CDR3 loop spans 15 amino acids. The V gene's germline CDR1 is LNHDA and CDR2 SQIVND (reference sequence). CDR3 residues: CASSICRGQGSPLHF. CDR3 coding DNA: TGTGCCAGTAGTATCTGTCGGGGACAGGGCTCACCCCTCCACTTT.

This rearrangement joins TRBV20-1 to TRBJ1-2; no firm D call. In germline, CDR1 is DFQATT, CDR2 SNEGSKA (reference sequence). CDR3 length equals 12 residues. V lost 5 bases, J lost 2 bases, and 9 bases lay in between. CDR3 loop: CSAPDGNYGYTF. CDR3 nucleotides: TGCAGTGCTCCGGACGGAAACTATGGCTACACCTTC.

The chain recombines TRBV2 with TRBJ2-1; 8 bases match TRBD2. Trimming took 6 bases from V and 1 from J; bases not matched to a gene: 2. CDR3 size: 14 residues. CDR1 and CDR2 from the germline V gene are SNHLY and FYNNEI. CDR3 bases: TGTGCCAGCAGGGGACTAGATTCCTACAATGAGCAGTTCTTC. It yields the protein CASRGLDSYNEQFF.

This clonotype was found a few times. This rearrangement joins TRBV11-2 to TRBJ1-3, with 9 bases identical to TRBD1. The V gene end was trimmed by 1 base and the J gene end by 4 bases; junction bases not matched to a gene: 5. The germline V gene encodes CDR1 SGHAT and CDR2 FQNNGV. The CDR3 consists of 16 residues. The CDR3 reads CASSLGGQGVGNTIYF. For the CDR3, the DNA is TGTGCCAGCAGCTTAGGGGGACAGGGAGTCGGAAACACCATATATTTT. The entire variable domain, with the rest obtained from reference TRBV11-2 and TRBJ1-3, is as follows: EAGVAQSPRYKIIEKRQSVAFWCNPISGHATLYWYQQILGQGPKLLIQFQNNGVVDDSQLPKDRFSAERLKGVDSTLKIQPAKLEDSAVYLCASSLGGQGVGNTIYFGEGSWLTVV.

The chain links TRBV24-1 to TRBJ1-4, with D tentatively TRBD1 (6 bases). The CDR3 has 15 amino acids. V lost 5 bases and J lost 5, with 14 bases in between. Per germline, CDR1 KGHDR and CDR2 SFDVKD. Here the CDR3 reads CATSGIGGINEKLFF. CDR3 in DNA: TGTGCCACCAGTGGGATAGGGGGTATCAATGAAAAACTGTTTTTT.

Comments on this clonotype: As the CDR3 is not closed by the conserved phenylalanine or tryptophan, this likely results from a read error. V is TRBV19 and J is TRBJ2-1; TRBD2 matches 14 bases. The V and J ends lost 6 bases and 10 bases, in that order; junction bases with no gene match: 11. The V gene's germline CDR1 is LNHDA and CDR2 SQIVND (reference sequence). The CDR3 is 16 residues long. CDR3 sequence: CASSPRTSGRWVEQFL. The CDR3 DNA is TGTGCCAGTAGCCCCCGGACTAGCGGGAGGTGGGTCGAGCAGTTCCTC.

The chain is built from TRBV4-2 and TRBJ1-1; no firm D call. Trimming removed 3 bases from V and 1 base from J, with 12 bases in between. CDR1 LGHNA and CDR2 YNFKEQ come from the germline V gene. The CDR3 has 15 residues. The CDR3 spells CASSQMGGSNTEAFF. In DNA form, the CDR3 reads TGTGCCAGCAGCCAGATGGGAGGCTCGAACACTGAAGCTTTCTTT.

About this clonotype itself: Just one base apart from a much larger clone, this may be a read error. As DNA, the CDR3 is TGTGCCGGCAACCAGGACAGGCGACAGCCCCAGCATTTT. This sequence encodes CAGNQDRRQPQHF. The chain has TRBV6-1 and TRBJ1-5, with 7 nucleotides matching TRBD1. The ends lost 11 bases at V and 7 bases at J; junction bases unmatched: 11. CDR1 and CDR2 (germline): MNHNS, SASEGT. The CDR3 length is 13 residues.

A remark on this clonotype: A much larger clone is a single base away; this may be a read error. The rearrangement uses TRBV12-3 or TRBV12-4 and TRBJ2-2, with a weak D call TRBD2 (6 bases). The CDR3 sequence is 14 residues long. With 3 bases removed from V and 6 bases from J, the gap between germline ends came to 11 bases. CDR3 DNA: TGTGCCAGCAGTTTGGAGCGGGTGGCCGGGGAGCTGTTTTTT. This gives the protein CASSLERVAGELFF.

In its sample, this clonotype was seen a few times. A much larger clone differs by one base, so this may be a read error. The CDR3 nucleotides are TGTGCCAGCAGCGTAGGTGATAGCGGGGGGGGAAAGACCCAGTACTTC. As protein: CASSVGDSGGGKTQYF. The chain recombines TRBV7-2 with TRBJ2-5; 11 nucleotides line up with TRBD2. Germline V gene lookup returns CDR1 SGHTA and CDR2 FQGNSA. The length of the CDR3 is 16 residues. The V gene end was trimmed by 5 bases and the J gene end by 6 bases; junction bases not matched to a gene: 11.

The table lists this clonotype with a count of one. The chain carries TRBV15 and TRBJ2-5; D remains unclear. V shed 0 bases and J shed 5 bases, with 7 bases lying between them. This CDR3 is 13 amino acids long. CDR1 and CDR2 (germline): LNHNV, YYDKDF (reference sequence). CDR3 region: CATSRDLVETQYF. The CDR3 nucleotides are TGTGCCACCAGCAGAGATCTTGTGGAGACCCAGTACTTC. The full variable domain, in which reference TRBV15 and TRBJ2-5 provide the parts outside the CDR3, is DAMVIQNPRYQVTQFGKPVTLSCSQTLNHNVMYWYQQKSSQAPKLLFHYYDKDFNNEADTPDNFQSRRPNTSFCFLDIRSPGLGDTAMYLCATSRDLVETQYFGPGTRLLVL.

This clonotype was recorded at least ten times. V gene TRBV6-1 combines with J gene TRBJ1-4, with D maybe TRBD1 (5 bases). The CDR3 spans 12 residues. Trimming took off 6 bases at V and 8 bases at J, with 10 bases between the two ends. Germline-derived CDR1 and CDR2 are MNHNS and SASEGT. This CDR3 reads CASSRVKEKLFF. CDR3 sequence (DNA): TGTGCCAGCAGCAGGGTAAAAGAAAAACTGTTTTTT.

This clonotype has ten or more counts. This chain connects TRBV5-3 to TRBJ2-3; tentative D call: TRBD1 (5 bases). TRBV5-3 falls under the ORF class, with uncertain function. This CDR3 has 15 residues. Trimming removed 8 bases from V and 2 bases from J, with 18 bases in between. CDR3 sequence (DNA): TGTGCCAGTAGTCCCCGGACACGAGACACAGATACGCAGTATTTT. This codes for CASSPRTRDTDTQYF.

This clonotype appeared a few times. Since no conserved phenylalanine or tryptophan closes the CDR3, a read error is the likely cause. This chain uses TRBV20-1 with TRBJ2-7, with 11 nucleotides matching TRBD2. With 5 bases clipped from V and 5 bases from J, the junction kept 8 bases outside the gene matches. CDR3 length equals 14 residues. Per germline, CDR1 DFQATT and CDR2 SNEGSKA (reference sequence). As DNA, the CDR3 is TGCAGTGCTGGAGCACTAGCGGGAGTACACGAGCAGTACATC. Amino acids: CSAGALAGVHEQYI.

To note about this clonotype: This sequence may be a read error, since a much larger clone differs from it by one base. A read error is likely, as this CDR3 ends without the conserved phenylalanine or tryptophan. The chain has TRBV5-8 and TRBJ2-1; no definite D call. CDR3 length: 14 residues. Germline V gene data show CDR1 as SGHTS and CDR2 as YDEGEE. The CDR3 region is CASSSTGQLNEQFY. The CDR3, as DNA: TGCGCCAGCAGCTCCACCGGGCAGCTAAATGAGCAGTTCTAC.

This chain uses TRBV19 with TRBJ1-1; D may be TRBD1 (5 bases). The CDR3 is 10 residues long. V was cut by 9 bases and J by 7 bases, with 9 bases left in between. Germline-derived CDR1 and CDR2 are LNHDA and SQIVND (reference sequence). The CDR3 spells CASGTFEAFF. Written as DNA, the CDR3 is TGTGCCAGCGGGACGTTTGAAGCTTTCTTT.

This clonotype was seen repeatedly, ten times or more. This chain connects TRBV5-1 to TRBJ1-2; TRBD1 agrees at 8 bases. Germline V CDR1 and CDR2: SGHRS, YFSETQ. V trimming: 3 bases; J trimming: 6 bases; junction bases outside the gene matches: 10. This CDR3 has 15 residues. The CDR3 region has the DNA TGCGCCAGCAGCTCCGGACAGGGAGGGGTAGATGGCTACACCTTC. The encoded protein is CASSSGQGGVDGYTF.

The CDR3 sequence: CASSSLGTGGNSPLHF. As DNA, the CDR3 is TGTGCCAGCAGCTCCCTCGGGACAGGGGGTAATTCACCCCTCCACTTT. J is TRBJ1-6 and V is TRBV11-2, with 11 bases fitting TRBD1. Germline V gives CDR1 SGHAT, CDR2 FQNNGV. Unmatched junction bases numbered 5, after V lost 4 bases and J lost 6 bases. The CDR3 covers 16 residues.

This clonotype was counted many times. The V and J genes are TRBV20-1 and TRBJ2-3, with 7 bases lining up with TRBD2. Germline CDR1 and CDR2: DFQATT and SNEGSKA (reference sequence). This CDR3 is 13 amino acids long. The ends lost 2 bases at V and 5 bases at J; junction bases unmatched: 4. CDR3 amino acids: CSARTSAIDTQYF. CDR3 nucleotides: TGCAGTGCTAGAACTAGCGCCATAGATACGCAGTATTTT.

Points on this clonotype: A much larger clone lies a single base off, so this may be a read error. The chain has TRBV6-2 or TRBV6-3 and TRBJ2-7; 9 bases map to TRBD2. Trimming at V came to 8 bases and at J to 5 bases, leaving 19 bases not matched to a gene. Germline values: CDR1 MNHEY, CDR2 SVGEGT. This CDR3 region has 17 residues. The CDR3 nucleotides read TGTGCCAGCGGTTCCCCTTTAGCGGGAGCGGTAAAGGACGAGCAGTACGTC. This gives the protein CASGSPLAGAVKDEQYV.